The 26 T cell receptor beta chains reported below all come from one sample, sequenced in a study of blood T cell repertoires in COVID-19. Method: immunoSEQ multiplex PCR; TCRdb's copy keeps in-frame clones and lacks some. The table includes about 340,000 clones, around four fifths detected once. The material sequenced was peripheral blood. The receptor source for this set is a man aged 25 to 40 with active or convalescent COVID-19.

This clone has only one observation. The chain links TRBV5-1 to TRBJ1-6; D unresolved. This CDR3 region has 13 residues. Deletions cut 0 bases from V and 7 bases from J, with 5 bases between. Germline V gene lookup returns CDR1 SGHRS and CDR2 YFSETQ. The CDR3 nucleotides read TGCGCCAGCAGCTTGGTCCGGAATTCACCCCTCCACTTT. It yields the protein CASSLVRNSPLHF. The whole variable domain, remainder taken from reference TRBV5-1 and TRBJ1-6, is KAGVTQTPRYLIKTRGQQVTLSCSPISGHRSVSWYQQTPGQGLQFLFEYFSETQRNKGNFPGRFSGRQFSNSRSEMNVSTLELGDSALYLCASSLVRNSPLHFGNGTRLTVT.

For this clone: This specimen includes other DNA sequences encoding the same CDR3. The rearrangement uses TRBV7-2 and TRBJ1-5, with TRBD1 identical over 8 bases. CDR1 and CDR2 (germline): SGHTA, FQGNSA. V was clipped by 5 bases and J by 6 bases; unmatched bases: 3. This CDR3 region has 13 residues. CDR3 bases: TGTGCCAGCAGCCTAGGACAGGGTCAGCCCCAGCATTTT. This encodes CASSLGQGQPQHF.

This sequence joins TRBV6-6 and TRBJ1-5; possible D gene TRBD1, 6 bases. Germline assignment: CDR1 MNHNY and CDR2 SVGAGI (reference sequence). The CDR3 covers 13 residues. V was cut by 4 bases and J by 4 bases, with 8 bases left in between. The CDR3 is CASSFGQNQPQHF. CDR3 DNA: TGTGCCAGCAGTTTCGGACAGAATCAGCCCCAGCATTTT.

The J gene is TRBJ2-1, the V gene TRBV11-3, with D unclear. The CDR3 contains 13 residues. CDR1 and CDR2 from the germline V gene are SGHNT and YENEEA. V lost 0 bases and J lost 5, with 5 bases in between. The chain's CDR3 is CASSLELNNEQFF. CDR3 in DNA: TGTGCCAGCAGCTTAGAACTGAACAATGAGCAGTTCTTC.

V and J are TRBV19 and TRBJ1-2; 7 nucleotides match TRBD1. The CDR3 contains 17 residues. CDR1 and CDR2 (germline): LNHDA, SQIVND (reference sequence). Unmatched junction bases numbered 9, after V lost 1 base and J lost 1 base. The CDR3 DNA reads as TGTGCCAGTAGTATAGTGGCAGGGGGAATGAATAACTATGGCTACACCTTC. It codes for CASSIVAGGMNNYGYTF.

This clone was seen ten or more times. J is TRBJ2-2 and V is TRBV19, with TRBD1 as a possible D gene (5 bases). The CDR3 has 15 residues. Trimming cost V 3 bases and J 4 bases, with 12 bases left between them. Germline V gene lookup returns CDR1 LNHDA and CDR2 SQIVND (reference sequence). CDR3 DNA sequence: TGTGCCAGTAGTATTGTAGGGGTTGGCACCGGGGAGCTGTTTTTT. It encodes CASSIVGVGTGELFF.

In its sample, this clone was seen once. This chain connects TRBV7-7 to TRBJ2-3, with 11 bases matching TRBD2. The CDR3 is 15 amino acids. The germline V gene has CDR1 SSHAT and CDR2 FNYEAQ (reference sequence). V shed 6 bases and J 2 bases; nucleotides not matched to a gene: 4. This chain's CDR3 is CASSRGLAVTDTQYF. CDR3 DNA: TGTGCCAGCAGTCGGGGACTAGCGGTCACAGATACGCAGTATTTT.

V usage is TRBV7-8 and J usage is TRBJ1-6, with D possibly being TRBD1 (6 bases). CDR1 and CDR2 (germline): SGHVS, FQNEAQ. The V gene lost 2 bases and the J gene lost 11 bases, with 13 bases spanning the gap. This CDR3 has 14 amino acids. DNA for the CDR3: TGTGCCAGCAGCTTACGGGAGGGGGGGCCACCCCTCCACTTT. Its translation: CASSLREGGPPLHF.

The chain recombines TRBV4-3 with TRBJ1-1; 7 bases align to TRBD1. V shed 0 bases and J 2 bases; nucleotides not matched to a gene: 6. CDR1 LGHNA and CDR2 YSLEER come from the germline V gene. This CDR3 has 16 residues. CDR3: CASSQDPHRGNTEAFF. The CDR3 bases are TGCGCCAGCAGCCAAGACCCTCACAGGGGAAACACTGAAGCTTTCTTT.

This sequence joins TRBV7-8 and TRBJ2-7, with D perhaps TRBD1 (6 bases). Trimming stripped 4 bases from V and 1 base from J, with 8 bases between. This CDR3 contains 13 residues. Germline CDR1 reads SGHVS; CDR2 reads FQNEAQ. CDR3 bases: TGTGCCAGCAGCTCCGACAGGTCCTACGAGCAGTACTTC. This sequence encodes CASSSDRSYEQYF.

The rearrangement uses TRBV10-3 and TRBJ1-6; tentative D call: TRBD1 (5 bases). Germline lookup yields CDR1 ENHRY and CDR2 SYGVKD. The CDR3 is 14 residues long. Trimming took 4 bases from V and 7 from J, leaving 11 bases between them. The CDR3 region has the DNA TGTGCCATCAGTGTGCAGGGCCAAAATTCACCCCTCCACTTT. Translated: CAISVQGQNSPLHF.

CDR3 in amino acids: CASSLEPARETQYF. The DNA of the CDR3 is TGTGCCAGCAGCTTAGAGCCAGCGAGAGAGACCCAGTACTTC. The chain has TRBV7-2 and TRBJ2-5; D unresolved. The germline CDR1 and CDR2 sequences are SGHTA and FQGNSA. The CDR3 consists of 14 residues. The ends were cut back, 1 base at V and 4 bases at J, with 10 bases in the middle.

This clone turned up a few times. The chain carries TRBV14 and TRBJ1-4; D uncertain. CDR1 and CDR2 from the germline V gene are SGHDN and FVKESK. The length of the CDR3 is 13 residues. Trimming left V 4 bases short and J 5 bases short, with 8 bases between. CDR3 in DNA: TGTGCCAGCAGCCCCCGAGGGAATGAAAAACTGTTTTTT. Amino acids: CASSPRGNEKLFF. The variable domain in full, with the rest retrieved from reference TRBV14 and TRBJ1-4, is EAGVTQFPSHSVIEKGQTVTLRCDPISGHDNLYWYRRVMGKEIKFLLHFVKESKQDESGMPNNRFLAERTGGTYSTLKVQPAELEDSGVYFCASSPRGNEKLFFGSGTQLSVL.

The chain joins TRBV10-1 to TRBJ2-3; TRBD2 might be the D (5 bases). Trimming left V 3 bases short and J 0 bases short, with 13 bases between. The CDR3 runs 16 residues. CDR1 is WNHNN, CDR2 SYGVQD, per germline (reference sequence). In nucleotides, the CDR3 is TGCGCCAGCAGTGAACGTTGCGGGCCTAGCACAGATACGCAGTATTTT. Its protein product is CASSERCGPSTDTQYF.

The chain uses TRBV4-3 and TRBJ2-5, with 11 bases that match TRBD2. Germline V lookup: CDR1 LGHNA, CDR2 YSLEER. The V segment lost 5 bases and the J segment 5 bases; nucleotides outside the gene matches: 13. The CDR3 length is 17 residues. CDR3 residues: CASSFRTSGCLCETQYF. For the CDR3, the DNA is TGCGCCAGCAGCTTTCGGACTAGCGGGTGTCTCTGTGAGACCCAGTACTTC.

This clone was found once. V usage is TRBV5-4 and J usage is TRBJ2-7; 9 nucleotides align to TRBD2. The CDR3 runs to 14 residues. CDR1 SGHNT and CDR2 YYREEE come from the germline V gene (reference sequence). After removal of 4 bases from V and 6 bases from J, the junction contained 8 bases not matched to a gene. In nucleotides, the CDR3 is TGTGCCAGCAGCGTCGGACTAGCGCGTGGCGAGCAGTACTTC. The encoded protein is CASSVGLARGEQYF.

The V call is TRBV6-5, the J call TRBJ1-6; maybe TRBD1 (5 bases). This CDR3 is 13 amino acids long. Germline CDR1 reads MNHEY; CDR2 reads SVGAGI. V shed 8 bases and J shed 4 bases, with 9 bases lying between them. CDR3 coding DNA: TGTGCCAGCCGGACAAATTATAATTCACCCCTCCACTTT. Its protein product is CASRTNYNSPLHF.

The V gene is TRBV11-3, the J gene TRBJ2-2, with D perhaps TRBD2 (5 bases). The ends were cut back, 2 bases at V and 7 bases at J, with 29 bases in the middle. The CDR3 length is 20 residues. Germline CDR1 reads SGHNT; CDR2 reads YENEEA. CDR3 nucleotides: TGTGCCAGCAGCTTACCTACCTGGGAGCAAGCGGCGGCGGTGAACGGGGAGCTGTTTTTT. Its translation is CASSLPTWEQAAAVNGELFF.

The chain couples TRBV19 to TRBJ1-5, with TRBD1 identical over 8 bases. This CDR3 region has 15 residues. Germline lookup yields CDR1 LNHDA and CDR2 SQIVND (reference sequence). V shed 6 bases and J 3 bases; nucleotides not matched to a gene: 7. The CDR3 DNA reads TGTGCCAGTAGATGGACAGGGCCTTTCAATCAGCCCCAGCATTTT. Translating gives CASRWTGPFNQPQHF.

DNA for the CDR3: TGTGCCAGCAGCTCGTCCGGGGACACGCTGAGTGAAGCTTTCTTT. The encoded protein is CASSSSGDTLSEAFF. The chain employs TRBV7-9 and TRBJ1-1, with a possible D match to TRBD1 (6 bases). Germline V CDR1 and CDR2: SEHNR, FQNEAQ (reference sequence). Trimming took 4 bases from V and 7 from J, leaving 19 bases between them. This CDR3 region has 15 residues.

The rearrangement uses TRBV7-2 and TRBJ2-3; 8 bases fit TRBD2. Germline CDR1 is SGHTA and CDR2 is FQGNSA. The CDR3 covers 16 residues. Trimming at V came to 4 bases and at J to 0 bases, leaving 6 bases not matched to a gene. CDR3 sequence: CASSSHSGGSTDTQYF. The CDR3 nucleotides read TGTGCCAGCAGCTCCCACTCGGGGGGGAGCACAGATACGCAGTATTTT.

The V and J genes are TRBV13 and TRBJ2-1; 7 bases match TRBD1. This CDR3 has 17 amino acids. Germline trimming cut 0 bases from V and 9 bases from J; bases unmatched to any gene: 14. The germline gives CDR1 PRHDT, CDR2 FYEKMQ (reference sequence). CDR3 loop: CASSLGTGADGRGEQFF. The CDR3 DNA follows: TGTGCCAGCAGCTTAGGCACAGGGGCCGACGGTCGGGGTGAGCAGTTCTTC.

The chain recombines TRBV6-1 with TRBJ1-1; the D is unclear. The CDR3 is 15 residues long. The germline gives CDR1 MNHNS, CDR2 SASEGT. The V and J ends lost 2 bases and 0 bases respectively, with 10 bases between them. The CDR3 reads CASSETPAVNTEAFF. The CDR3 DNA reads TGTGCCAGCAGTGAAACCCCGGCGGTGAACACTGAAGCTTTCTTT.

The genes are TRBV4-2 and TRBJ1-2; D not resolved. The CDR3 runs to 13 residues. Germline CDR1 reads LGHNA; CDR2 reads YNFKEQ. Trimming left V 0 bases short and J 2 bases short, with 4 bases between. DNA of the CDR3: TGTGCCAGCAGCCAAGATTCGAACTATGGCTACACCTTC. Translating gives CASSQDSNYGYTF.

V usage is TRBV6-4 and J usage is TRBJ2-2, with 7 bases lining up with TRBD2. Germline V gives CDR1 MRHNA, CDR2 SNTAGT. The trim removed 6 bases at V and 2 bases at J, leaving 3 bases unmatched. The length of the CDR3 is 14 residues. CDR3: CASSRDYNTGELFF. The CDR3 bases are TGTGCCAGCAGCCGGGACTACAACACCGGGGAGCTGTTTTTT.

The genes are TRBV5-4 and TRBJ2-3; 11 bases fit TRBD2. The V segment lost 1 base and the J segment 0 bases; nucleotides outside the gene matches: 4. Germline V gene lookup returns CDR1 SGHNT and CDR2 YYREEE (reference sequence). This CDR3 has 17 residues. CDR3 sequence: CASSLRLAGGSTDTQYF. CDR3 nucleotide sequence: TGTGCCAGCAGCTTGAGGCTAGCGGGGGGTAGCACAGATACGCAGTATTTT. Together with reference TRBV5-4 and TRBJ2-3, the CDR3 gives the full variable domain: ETGVTQSPTHLIKTRGQQVTLRCSSQSGHNTVSWYQQALGQGPQFIFQYYREEENGRGNFPPRFSGLQFPNYSSELNVNALELDDSALYLCASSLRLAGGSTDTQYFGPGTRLTVL.